This TCR beta chain was recorded in a study of blood T cells in healthy people across ages. V dropped 7 bases and J dropped 8; count of bases not matched to a gene: 11. The CDR3 is made up of 15 amino acids. A note on this clonotype: The target antigen is unknown.

The study, taken as a whole, reports: Researchers report that TCR beta diversity correlated strongly with naive T cell percentage.

A J-beta primer mix and a sample-barcoded 5' primer were used in a second PCR of about 6 to 12 cycles. Sequencing recovered at least 2.5 million CDR3-containing paired-end reads from each sample. TCRdb fed the 5' RACE reads into MiXCR, producing one record per CDR3 protein. The table records 1,100,000 or so distinct CDR3 sequences, 45% of them present only once. The study drew donors from healthy Caucasian individuals in Russia aged 6 to 90. The TCR sequence derives from a woman aged 60 to 75 in good health. The V and J genes are TRBV12-3 or TRBV12-4 and TRBJ2-1; 10 bases are shared with TRBD2. Specimen: blood. The CDR3 here is CASTLISGREDEQFF. As DNA, the CDR3 is TGTGCCAGCACCCTCATCAGCGGGAGGGAGGATGAGCAGTTCTTC.